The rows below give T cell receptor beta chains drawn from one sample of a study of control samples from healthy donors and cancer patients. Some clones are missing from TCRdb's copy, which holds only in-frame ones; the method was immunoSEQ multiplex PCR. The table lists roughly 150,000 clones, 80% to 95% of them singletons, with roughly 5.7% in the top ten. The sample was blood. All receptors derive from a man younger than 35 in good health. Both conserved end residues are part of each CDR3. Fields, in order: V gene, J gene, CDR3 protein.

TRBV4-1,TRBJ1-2,CASSLSGTGEGNYGYTF
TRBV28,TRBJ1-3,CASTPGNTIYF
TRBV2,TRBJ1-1,CASSRITGNTEAFF
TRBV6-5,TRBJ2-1,CASSYGGGDLNEQFF
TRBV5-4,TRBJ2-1,CASSLYPSEYNEQFF
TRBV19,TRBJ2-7,CASSLQGKGEQYF
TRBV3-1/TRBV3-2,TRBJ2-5,CASSPPGQTQYF
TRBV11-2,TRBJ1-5,CASSLGPGPQHF
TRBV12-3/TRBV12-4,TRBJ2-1,CASSLGLYNEQFF
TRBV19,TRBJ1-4,CASNQRQGANEKLFF
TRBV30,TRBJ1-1,CAWSVSEAFF
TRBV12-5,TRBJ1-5,CASGSDRGPAQPQHF
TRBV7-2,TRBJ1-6,CASSPKGGRFNSPLHF
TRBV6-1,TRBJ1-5,CASSEQSRGNQPQHF
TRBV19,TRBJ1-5,CASTLTGGGEGGQPQHF
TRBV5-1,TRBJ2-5,CASSAGLRQETQYF
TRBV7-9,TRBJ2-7,CASSSTRTTGSAEQYF
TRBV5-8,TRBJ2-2,CASSRTGAGELFF
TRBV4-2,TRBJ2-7,CASRGPFYEQYF
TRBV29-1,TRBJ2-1,CSVEGVDEQFF
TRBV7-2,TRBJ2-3,CASSPYRGRTDTQYF
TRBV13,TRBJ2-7,CASSLGRPVVEQYF
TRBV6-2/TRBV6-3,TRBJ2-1,CASSPSGVPRFYNEQFF
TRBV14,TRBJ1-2,CAGSQVTEPYGYTF
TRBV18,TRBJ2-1,CASSPTSGGQNEQFF
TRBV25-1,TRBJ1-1,CASSELGNTEAFF
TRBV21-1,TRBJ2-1,CASSKGVCQGHNEQFF
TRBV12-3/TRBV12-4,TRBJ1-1,CASRWTGETEAFF
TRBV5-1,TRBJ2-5,CASSSNRQTSGIETQYF
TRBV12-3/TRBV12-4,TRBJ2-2,CASDSYTGELFF
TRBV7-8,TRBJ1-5,CASSLVEQPQHF
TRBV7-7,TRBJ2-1,CASNKKLVLAEQFF
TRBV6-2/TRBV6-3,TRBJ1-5,CASSDRGGRGYQPQHF
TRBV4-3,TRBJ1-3,CASSQGVDIIDTIYF
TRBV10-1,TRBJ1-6,CACRGPQKNSPLHF
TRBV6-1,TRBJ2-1,CASSERDRYNEQFF
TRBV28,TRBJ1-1,CASSFKENWVTEAFF
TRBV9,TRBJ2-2,CASSVAGSGTGELFF
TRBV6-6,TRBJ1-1,CASSYGGVTEAFF
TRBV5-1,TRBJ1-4,CASSLQGRIEKLFF
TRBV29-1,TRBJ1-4,CSVEDSGGGGEKLFF
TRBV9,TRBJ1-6,CASSDRTGWDSPLHF
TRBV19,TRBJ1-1,CASSIRHMNTEAFF
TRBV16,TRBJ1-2,CASSQSQGGQGYTF
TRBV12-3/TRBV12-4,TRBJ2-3,CASSFGGRNTQYF
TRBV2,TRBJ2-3,CASSLSGVRDTQYF
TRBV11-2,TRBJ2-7,CASSLGQGRYEQYF
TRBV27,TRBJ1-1,CASSFRGQNTEAFF
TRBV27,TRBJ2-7,CASSFLGGYEQYF
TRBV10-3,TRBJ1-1,CAISSDTEAFF
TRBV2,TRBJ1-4,CASSDDPDEKLFF
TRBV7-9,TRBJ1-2,CASSHTGAQGINYGYTF